The clone carrying this T cell receptor (beta chain) appeared many times. The antigen remains undetermined. With V trimmed by 5 bases and J by 0 bases, 3 bases remained unmatched. This CDR3 is 14 amino acids long. Germline CDR1 reads SEHNR; CDR2 reads FQNEAQ (reference sequence). The sample is drawn from a study of tumor-infiltrating lymphocytes in glioblastoma multiforme. Notes on the study in general: The T cells in this sample were not sorted into functional subsets.

Three nested ARM-PCR rounds with V-beta and C-beta primers built TCRB libraries. Using its own MiXCR run on the multiplex PCR reads, TCRdb lists one record per CDR3 protein. The table has tens of thousands of distinct CDR3 sequences, 50% to 75% seen once; the top ten hold around 34%. V is TRBV7-9 and J is TRBJ1-1, with TRBD1 matching over 7 bases. This receptor was obtained from a male donor with glioblastoma. Sequenced input: brain tumor tissue. The CDR3 protein is CASSLQGVNTEAFF. CDR3 sequence (DNA): TGTGCCAGCAGCCTGCAGGGGGTGAACACTGAAGCTTTCTTT. The complete variable domain, with remaining parts taken from reference TRBV7-9 and TRBJ1-1, reads DTGVSQNPRHKITKRGQNVTFRCDPISEHNRLYWYRQTLGQGPEFLTYFQNEAQLEKSRLLSDRFSAERPKGSFSTLEIQRTEQGDSAMYLCASSLQGVNTEAFFGQGTRLTVV.